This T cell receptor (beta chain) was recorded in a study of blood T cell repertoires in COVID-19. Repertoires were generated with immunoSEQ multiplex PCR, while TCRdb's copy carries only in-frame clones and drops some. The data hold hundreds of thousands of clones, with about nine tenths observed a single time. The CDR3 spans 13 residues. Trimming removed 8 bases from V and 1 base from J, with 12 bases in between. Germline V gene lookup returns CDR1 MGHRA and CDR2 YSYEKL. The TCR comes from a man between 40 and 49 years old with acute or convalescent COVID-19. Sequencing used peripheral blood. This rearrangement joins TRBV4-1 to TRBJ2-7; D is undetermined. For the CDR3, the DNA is TGCGCCAGCTCTAGACTGAGTTCCTACGAGCAGTACTTC. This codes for CASSRLSSYEQYF.